A selection of T cell receptor beta chains follows, all from one sample in a study of T cell changes during pregnancy in multiple sclerosis. Sequencing used immunoSEQ multiplex PCR; TCRdb keeps in-frame clones, though not all of them. There are under 85,000 clones in the sample; 90% occur only once, and 1.5% lies in the top ten. The sequencing used peripheral blood, collected in the third trimester of pregnancy. All receptors come from a female donor with multiple sclerosis, enrolled in a pregnancy study. CDR3s include the opening cysteine and the closing phenylalanine or tryptophan. D genes are given only for firm matches. The size of a clone is reported for some rows only, either as once, few or many, or as a class for expanded clones.

V	J	size	D	CDR3	DNA
TRBV2	TRBJ2-7	NA	NA	CASSEGGSEQYF	TGTGCCAGCAGTGAAGGAGGGAGCGAGCAGTACTTC
TRBV6-5	TRBJ2-1	once	NA	CASSLAASSYNEQFF	TGTGCCAGCAGTTTAGCGGCGAGCTCCTACAATGAGCAGTTCTTC
TRBV13	TRBJ2-7	NA	TRBD2	CASSLEGPRGGPSYEQYF	TGTGCCAGCAGCTTAGAGGGCCCCCGGGGGGGACCCTCCTACGAGCAGTACTTC
TRBV5-1	TRBJ2-4	NA	NA	CASSLSPKNIQYF	TGCGCCAGCAGCTTGTCTCCCAAAAACATTCAGTACTTC
TRBV11-3	TRBJ2-7	NA	TRBD2	CASSPGLAGNYEQYF	TGTGCCAGCAGCCCAGGACTAGCGGGTAACTACGAGCAGTACTTC
TRBV7-6	TRBJ2-2	once	NA	CASSLWRDNTGELFF	TGTGCCAGCAGCTTATGGCGGGACAACACCGGGGAGCTGTTTTTT
TRBV27	TRBJ1-5	NA	NA	CASKSGGGQPQHF	TGTGCCAGCAAATCGGGGGGCGGCCAGCCCCAGCATTTT
TRBV9	TRBJ1-3	NA	NA	CASSVGSVPSGNTIYF	TGTGCCAGCAGCGTTGGAAGCGTACCCTCTGGAAACACCATATATTTT
TRBV30	TRBJ2-3	NA	TRBD2	CAWGGGGTDTQYF	TGTGCCTGGGGGGGAGGGGGCACAGATACGCAGTATTTT
TRBV10-1	TRBJ2-1	NA	TRBD2	CASSERTSGREQFF	TGCGCCAGCAGTGAGAGAACTAGCGGGAGGGAGCAGTTCTTC
TRBV25-1	TRBJ2-2	NA	TRBD2	CASSEWGLARNTGELFF	TGTGCCAGCAGTGAATGGGGACTAGCGAGAAACACCGGGGAGCTGTTTTTT
TRBV9	TRBJ2-1	once	NA	CASSVATVNEQFF	TGTGCCAGCAGCGTAGCCACGGTCAATGAGCAGTTCTTC
TRBV6-1	TRBJ1-1	NA	TRBD1	CASSMQGGAPEAFF	TGTGCCAGCAGTATGCAGGGGGGTGCCCCTGAAGCTTTCTTT
TRBV5-1	TRBJ2-7	NA	TRBD1	CASSWAGQGAGQYF	TGCGCCAGCAGCTGGGCCGGGCAGGGGGCCGGGCAGTACTTC
TRBV6-5	TRBJ2-7	NA	NA	CASRVGRMSSYEQYF	TGTGCCAGCAGGGTGGGCCGGATGAGCTCCTACGAGCAGTACTTC
TRBV5-6	TRBJ2-2	once	NA	CASSLVMTSGGELFF	TGTGCCAGCAGCTTGGTCATGACAAGCGGAGGGGAGCTGTTTTTT
TRBV19	TRBJ1-1	NA	NA	CASSIFSGATEAFF	TGTGCCAGTAGTATTTTTTCAGGGGCCACTGAAGCTTTCTTT
TRBV7-2	TRBJ2-5	NA	NA	CASSSLDQETQYF	TGTGCCAGCAGCTCACTCGATCAAGAGACCCAGTACTTC
TRBV11-2	TRBJ2-5	NA	TRBD1	CASSLEGGLGQETQYF	TGTGCCAGCAGCTTAGAAGGGGGCCTGGGACAGGAGACCCAGTACTTC
TRBV19	TRBJ1-2	few	NA	CASNPGNYGYTF	TGTGCCAGTAACCCAGGGAACTATGGCTACACCTTC
TRBV18	TRBJ1-1	NA	TRBD1	CASSSTGITEAFF	TGTGCCAGCTCATCGACAGGGATCACTGAAGCTTTCTTT
TRBV13	TRBJ2-7	NA	TRBD1	CASLRTGSSYEQYF	TGTGCCAGCCTTCGGACAGGGTCGTCCTACGAGCAGTACTTC
TRBV19	TRBJ2-1	NA	TRBD1	CASKGTGENEQFF	TGTGCCAGTAAAGGGACAGGGGAGAATGAGCAGTTCTTC
TRBV30	TRBJ1-2	NA	NA	CAWSGQHLAGPDLEGNYGYTF	TGTGCCTGGAGTGGGCAGCACCTCGCGGGGCCGGACCTAGAGGGCAACTATGGCTACACCTTC
TRBV10-2	TRBJ1-2	NA	TRBD1	CASSGQDIRYGYTF	TGCGCCAGCAGCGGACAGGACATTCGCTATGGCTACACCTTC
TRBV6-1	TRBJ2-2	NA	TRBD2	CASSALAGGTTGELFF	TGTGCCAGCAGTGCACTAGCGGGGGGGACCACCGGGGAGCTGTTTTTT
TRBV10-3	TRBJ1-2	NA	NA	CAITEASQAYGYTF	TGTGCCATCACCGAAGCTTCCCAGGCCTATGGCTACACCTTC
TRBV5-6	TRBJ2-7	once	TRBD1	CASSLPSGTGVDEQYF	TGTGCCAGCAGCCTTCCTTCCGGGACAGGGGTAGACGAGCAGTACTTC
TRBV18	TRBJ1-1	NA	NA	CASSRTLNTEAFF	TGTGCCAGCTCACGGACTTTGAACACTGAAGCTTTCTTT
TRBV30	TRBJ1-2	NA	NA	CAWSVPAINYGYTF	TGTGCCTGGAGTGTACCAGCGATTAACTATGGCTACACCTTC
TRBV9	TRBJ2-3	NA	TRBD2	CASSVKSSGRMDTQYF	TGTGCCAGCAGCGTAAAATCGAGCGGGAGGATGGATACGCAGTATTTT
TRBV19	TRBJ1-2	NA	TRBD1	CASRSGQAFYGYTF	TGTGCCAGTAGATCGGGACAGGCCTTCTATGGCTACACCTTC
TRBV6-4	TRBJ2-1	once	TRBD2	CASSLASSGNNEQFF	TGTGCCAGCAGCCTGGCATCTAGCGGGAACAATGAGCAGTTCTTC
TRBV9	TRBJ2-2	NA	NA	CASTVGGRTGELFF	TGTGCCAGCACCGTGGGGGGGCGCACCGGGGAGCTGTTTTTT
TRBV11-2	TRBJ1-1	NA	NA	CASRSGAHLYTNTEAFF	TGTGCCAGCAGATCAGGGGCCCACCTATATACGAACACTGAAGCTTTCTTT
TRBV7-9	TRBJ1-4	NA	TRBD1	CASSEGQGVVEKLFF	TGTGCCAGCAGCGAGGGACAGGGGGTGGTTGAAAAACTGTTTTTT
TRBV19	TRBJ1-2	NA	NA	CASSIVDRPYGYTF	TGTGCCAGTAGTATAGTCGACAGACCCTATGGCTACACCTTC
TRBV30	TRBJ2-7	NA	NA	CAWSIGVYEQYF	TGTGCCTGGAGTATCGGGGTGTACGAGCAGTACTTC
TRBV7-9	TRBJ2-7	once	TRBD1	CASSVGQFYEQYF	TGTGCCAGCAGCGTGGGACAGTTCTACGAGCAGTACTTC
TRBV2	TRBJ1-1	NA	NA	CATFRGDRTEAFF	TGTGCCACCTTTAGGGGTGATCGCACTGAAGCTTTCTTT
TRBV11-2	TRBJ2-4	NA	TRBD2	CASSYPGLAGNIQYF	TGTGCCAGCAGCTACCCTGGACTAGCGGGAAACATTCAGTACTTC
TRBV29-1	TRBJ2-7	NA	NA	CSVRDITHSEQYF	TGCAGCGTCCGGGACATCACCCATTCCGAGCAGTACTTC
TRBV5-1	TRBJ2-1	once	NA	CASSLRNEQFF	TGCGCCAGCAGCTTGCGGAATGAGCAGTTCTTC
TRBV29-1	TRBJ2-2	NA	NA	CSVPEPGNTGELFF	TGCAGCGTTCCAGAGCCGGGTAACACCGGGGAGCTGTTTTTT
TRBV19	TRBJ1-1	NA	NA	CASTHIWTKNMNTEAFF	TGTGCCAGTACCCATATATGGACAAAGAACATGAACACTGAAGCTTTCTTT
TRBV14	TRBJ2-5	NA	NA	CASSLPLGLRRTQYF	TGTGCCAGCAGCCTTCCACTGGGGCTCCGAAGAACCCAGTACTTC